This T cell receptor (beta chain) stems from a study of OX40 agonist ivuxolimab in advanced cancers. In the study overall: Partial responses occurred in Three dose-escalation patients, one with hepatocellular carcinoma and two with cutaneous melanoma. Study-level points and caveats: The 0.1-3.0 mg/kg partial responders had among the lowest clonal expansion. Researchers did not establish what antigens the expanded peripheral T cells target. The study found that CD8+ T cells averaged more expanded clones than CD4+.

The germline V and J ends were trimmed by 5 bases and 1 base, with 11 bases remaining between them. Germline assignment: CDR1 PRHDT and CDR2 FYEKMQ (reference sequence). The CDR3 runs to 15 residues. Generated by immunoSEQ multiplex PCR, the TCRdb table keeps only in-frame clones and is missing some. Among around 50,000 clones listed, nearly 90% were seen once. This clone was seen a single time. Its antigen is still unknown. J is TRBJ2-2 and V is TRBV13; maybe TRBD1 (5 bases). The sequencing here drew on CD4+ or CD8+ T cells sorted from blood, taken in a trial of the OX40 agonist ivuxolimab. This TCR derives from an adult with an advanced solid tumor such as melanoma, head and neck, liver or kidney cancer. Written as DNA, the CDR3 is TGTGCCAGCAGCAGGGGTGGAGTGAACACCGGGGAGCTGTTTTTT. Translation: CASSRGGVNTGELFF.